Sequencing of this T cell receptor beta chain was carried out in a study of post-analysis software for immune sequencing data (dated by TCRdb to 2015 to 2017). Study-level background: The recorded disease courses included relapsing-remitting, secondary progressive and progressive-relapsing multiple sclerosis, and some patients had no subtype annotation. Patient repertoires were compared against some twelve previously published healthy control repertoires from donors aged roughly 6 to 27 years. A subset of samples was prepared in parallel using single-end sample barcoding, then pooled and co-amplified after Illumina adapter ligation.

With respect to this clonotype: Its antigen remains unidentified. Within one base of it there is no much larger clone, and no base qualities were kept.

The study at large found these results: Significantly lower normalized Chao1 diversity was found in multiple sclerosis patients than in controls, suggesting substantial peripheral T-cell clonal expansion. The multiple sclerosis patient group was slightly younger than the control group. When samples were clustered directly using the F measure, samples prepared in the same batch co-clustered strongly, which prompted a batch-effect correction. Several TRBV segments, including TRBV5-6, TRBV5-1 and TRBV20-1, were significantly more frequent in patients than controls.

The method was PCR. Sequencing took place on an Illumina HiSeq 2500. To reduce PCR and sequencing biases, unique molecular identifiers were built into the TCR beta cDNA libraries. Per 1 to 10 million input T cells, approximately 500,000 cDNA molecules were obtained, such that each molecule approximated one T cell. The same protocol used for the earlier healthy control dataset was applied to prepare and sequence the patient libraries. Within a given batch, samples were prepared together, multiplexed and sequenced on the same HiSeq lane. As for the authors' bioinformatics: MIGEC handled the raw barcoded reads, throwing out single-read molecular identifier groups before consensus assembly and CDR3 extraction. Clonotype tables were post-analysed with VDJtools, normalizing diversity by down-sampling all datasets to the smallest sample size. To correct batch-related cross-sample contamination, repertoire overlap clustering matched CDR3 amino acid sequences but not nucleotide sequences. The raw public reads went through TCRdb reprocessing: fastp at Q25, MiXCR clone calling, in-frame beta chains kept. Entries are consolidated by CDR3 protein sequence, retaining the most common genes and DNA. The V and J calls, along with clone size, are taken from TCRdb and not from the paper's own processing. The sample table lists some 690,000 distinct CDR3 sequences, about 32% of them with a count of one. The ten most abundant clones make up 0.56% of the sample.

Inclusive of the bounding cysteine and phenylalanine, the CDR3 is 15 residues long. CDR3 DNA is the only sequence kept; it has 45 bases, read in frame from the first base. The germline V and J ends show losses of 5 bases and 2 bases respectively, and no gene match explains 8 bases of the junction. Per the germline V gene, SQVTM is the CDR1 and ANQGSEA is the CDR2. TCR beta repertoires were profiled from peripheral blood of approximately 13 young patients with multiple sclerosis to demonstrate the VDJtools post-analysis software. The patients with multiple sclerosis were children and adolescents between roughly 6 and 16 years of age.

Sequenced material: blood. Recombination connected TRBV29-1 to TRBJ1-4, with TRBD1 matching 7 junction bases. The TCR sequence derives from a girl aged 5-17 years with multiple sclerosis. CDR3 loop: CSVTPTGLTNEKLFF. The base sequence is TGCAGCGTTACCCCGACAGGGCTCACTAATGAAAAACTGTTTTTT.